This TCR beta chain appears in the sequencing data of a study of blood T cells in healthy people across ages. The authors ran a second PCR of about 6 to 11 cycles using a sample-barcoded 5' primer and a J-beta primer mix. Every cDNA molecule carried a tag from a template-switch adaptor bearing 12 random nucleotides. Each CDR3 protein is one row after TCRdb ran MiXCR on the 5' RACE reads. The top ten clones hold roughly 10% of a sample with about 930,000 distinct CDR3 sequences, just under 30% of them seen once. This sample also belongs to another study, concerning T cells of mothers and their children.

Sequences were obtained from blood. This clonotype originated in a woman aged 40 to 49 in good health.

Here the CDR3 reads CASSLSFGDRCYGYTF. The CDR3 bases are TGTGCCAGCAGTTTATCTTTCGGGGACCGTTGCTATGGCTACACCTTC. The V and J genes are TRBV12-3 or TRBV12-4 and TRBJ1-2; D is possibly TRBD1 (5 bases). Trimming stripped 2 bases from V and 4 bases from J, with 17 bases between. This CDR3 has 16 residues.